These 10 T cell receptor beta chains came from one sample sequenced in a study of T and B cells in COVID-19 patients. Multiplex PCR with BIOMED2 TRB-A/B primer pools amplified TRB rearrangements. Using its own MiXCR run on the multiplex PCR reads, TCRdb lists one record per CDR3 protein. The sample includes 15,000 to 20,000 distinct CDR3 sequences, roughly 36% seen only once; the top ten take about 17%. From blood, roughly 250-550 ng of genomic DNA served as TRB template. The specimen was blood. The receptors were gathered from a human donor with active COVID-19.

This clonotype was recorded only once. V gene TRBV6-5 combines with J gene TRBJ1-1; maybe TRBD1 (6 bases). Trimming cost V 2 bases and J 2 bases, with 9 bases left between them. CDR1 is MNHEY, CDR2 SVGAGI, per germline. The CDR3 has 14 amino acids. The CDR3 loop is CASSYRTENTEAFF. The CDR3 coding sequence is TGTGCCAGCAGTTACAGGACAGAAAACACTGAAGCTTTCTTT.

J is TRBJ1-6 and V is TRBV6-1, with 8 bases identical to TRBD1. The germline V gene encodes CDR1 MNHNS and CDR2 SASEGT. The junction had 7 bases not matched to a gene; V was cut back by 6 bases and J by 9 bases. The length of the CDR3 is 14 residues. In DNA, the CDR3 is TGTGCCAGCAGCATACGGACAGGGACTTCACCCCTCCACTTT. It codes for CASSIRTGTSPLHF.

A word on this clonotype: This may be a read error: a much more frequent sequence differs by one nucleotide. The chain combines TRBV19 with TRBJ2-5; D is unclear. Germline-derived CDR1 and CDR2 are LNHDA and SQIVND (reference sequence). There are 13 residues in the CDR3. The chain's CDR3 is CASCQSFQEIQYF. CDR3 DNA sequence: TGTGCCAGTTGCCAGTCTTTCCAAGAGATCCAGTACTTC.

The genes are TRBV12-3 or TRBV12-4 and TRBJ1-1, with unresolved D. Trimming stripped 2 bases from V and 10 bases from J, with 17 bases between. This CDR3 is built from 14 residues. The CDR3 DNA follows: TGTGCCAGCAGTTTACCCCCTGGGGTGGTAGGAGCTTTCTTT. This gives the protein CASSLPPGVVGAFF.

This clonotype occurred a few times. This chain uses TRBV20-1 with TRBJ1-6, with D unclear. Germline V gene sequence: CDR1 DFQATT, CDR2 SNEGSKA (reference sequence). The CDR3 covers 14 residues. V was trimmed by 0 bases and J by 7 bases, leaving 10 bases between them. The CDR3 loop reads CSARDDRENSPLHF. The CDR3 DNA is TGCAGTGCTAGAGATGACCGGGAAAATTCACCCCTCCACTTT.

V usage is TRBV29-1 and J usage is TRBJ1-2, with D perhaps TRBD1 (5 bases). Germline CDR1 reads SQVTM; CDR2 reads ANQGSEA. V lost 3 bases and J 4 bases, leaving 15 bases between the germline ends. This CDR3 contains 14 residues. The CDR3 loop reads CSVEEGFSFYGYTF. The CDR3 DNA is TGCAGCGTTGAGGAGGGGTTTTCATTCTATGGCTACACCTTC.

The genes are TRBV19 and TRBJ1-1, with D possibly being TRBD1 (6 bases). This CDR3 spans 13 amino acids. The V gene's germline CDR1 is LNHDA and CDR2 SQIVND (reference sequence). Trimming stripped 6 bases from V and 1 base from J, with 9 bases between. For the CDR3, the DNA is TGTGCCAGTAGACCGGACAGGAACACTGAAGCTTTCTTT. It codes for CASRPDRNTEAFF.

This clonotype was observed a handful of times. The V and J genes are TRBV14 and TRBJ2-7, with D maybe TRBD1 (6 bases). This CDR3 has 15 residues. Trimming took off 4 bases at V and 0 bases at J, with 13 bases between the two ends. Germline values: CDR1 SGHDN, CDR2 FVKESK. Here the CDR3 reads CASSLPRGSSYEQYF. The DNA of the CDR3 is TGTGCCAGCAGCCTTCCTAGGGGGAGCTCCTACGAGCAGTACTTC.

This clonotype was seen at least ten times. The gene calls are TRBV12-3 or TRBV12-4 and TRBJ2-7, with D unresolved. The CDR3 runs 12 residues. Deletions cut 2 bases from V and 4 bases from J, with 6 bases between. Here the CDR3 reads CASSLNGYEQYF. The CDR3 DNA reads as TGTGCCAGCAGTTTAAACGGATACGAGCAGTACTTC.

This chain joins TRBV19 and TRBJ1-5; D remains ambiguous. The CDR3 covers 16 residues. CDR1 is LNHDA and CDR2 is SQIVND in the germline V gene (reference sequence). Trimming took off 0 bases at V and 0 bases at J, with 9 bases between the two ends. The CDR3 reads CASSIEAANSNQPQHF. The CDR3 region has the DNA TGTGCCAGTAGTATAGAGGCCGCTAATAGCAATCAGCCCCAGCATTTT.